This TCR beta chain was found in a study of T cell responses to AZD1222 COVID-19 vaccine (dated by TCRdb to about 2021). Background for the entire study: TCR sequencing was performed for roughly 240 trial participants, of whom 207 were given two doses of AZD1222 and around 25 were given two doses of MenACWY control vaccine. Enrollment into the trials was organized by age into subgroups of 18-55, 56-69 and 70-plus years, and those subgroups contained roughly 150, 30 and 60 TCR-sequenced participants, respectively.

Broad study findings and their caveats: Only a handful of AZD1222 recipients were SARS-CoV-2 seropositive at baseline, limiting conclusions about previously exposed vaccinees. In the small 56-69-year group, the increase in depth fell short of significance, most likely because of low power. After two AZD1222 doses, spike-specific TCR breadth and depth were significantly higher than at day 0 and than in MenACWY recipients. Epitopes outside the regions mutated in the B.1.351 and B.1.1.7 variants were reportedly recognized by nearly half of the unique spike-specific TCRs. Participants were mostly white British and included more females than males, and it was suggested by the authors that clonal diversity may have been underestimated. Because no day 14 peak-response samples were available, the repertoires could be characterized only after the peak T cell response. Vaccine-associated CD4 TCRs spanned the whole spike protein, with dominant responses in regions 160-218 and 743-854.

The time point label of this sample denotes: about 28 days (+/-7) after the second vaccine dose. In light of the paper, this sample's treatment or condition label describes: meningococcal conjugate vaccine given as trial control. Vaccinee samples were obtained from the UK trials COV001 and COV002, which included a single-blind randomized controlled phase 2/3 trial of AZD1222 (ChAdOx1 nCoV-19) in healthy adults. For TCRbeta chain sequencing, PBMC samples from trial participants were taken at day 0 and at day 28 after the second dose. About this clone itself: No cognate antigen has been identified for it. Base qualities are not recorded, but no much larger clone differs from it by a single base.

The V end gives up 7 bases and the J end 5 bases, leaving 13 bases in the junction not matched to a gene. CDR1 MDHEN and CDR2 SYDVKM are derived from the germline V gene. The CDR3 runs 15 amino acids, cysteine and phenylalanine included. Left in the record is the CDR3 DNA by itself, 45 bases read in frame from the first base. The CDR3 regions of human TCRbeta chains were analyzed by immunosequencing. Turning to the authors' computational methods: TCRs in the repertoires were compared against a reference library of SARS-CoV-2-specific TCRs that had been generated with the MIRA antigen-specificity platform. Breadth meant the fraction of unique TCRs that were SARS-CoV-2-associated, whereas depth meant the fraction of total T cells that were SARS-CoV-2-associated. Using the MIRA data, each spike-specific TCR was mapped to the spike region that the TCR reacts to and placed in a CD4 or CD8 class. Log10-transformed breadth and depth values were compared by one-way ANOVA with Sidak's multiple comparisons tests. What TCRdb holds here is the immuneACCESS table cut down to in-frame rearrangements. Part of the clones is not present; checked against another copy, under half of the missing clones reflect an unresolved V gene, and the others are unexplained. The V and J calls and clone size come from that table; D and trimming were worked out from the DNA. The sample table records about 210,000 clones; 90% to 95% of these occur just once. The top ten hold around 1.7% of the sample.

Material: peripheral blood, obtained 28 days after the second dose of the MenACWY control vaccine. This receptor was obtained from an adult who received the MenACWY meningococcal vaccine as a control. The chain is encoded by TRBV28 joined to TRBJ2-7, with 8 bases in between that match TRBD1. The DNA reads as follows: TGTGCCAGCACCAAGAGACGGACAGGGCCCAACGAGCAGTACTTC. Its protein product is CASTKRRTGPNEQYF.